The present T cell receptor beta chain was sequenced within a study of vaccination and CD4 T cells after COVID-19. On the study more broadly: The stimulus for the cells was overlapping spike peptides derived from SARS-CoV-2, HCoV-NL63, HCoV-OC43 and HCoV-229E. Study conclusions and caveats: Convalescent patients gained a median about 90% of their reactive clones only post-vaccination.

The CDR3 is 12 amino acids. Germline lookup yields CDR1 DFQATT and CDR2 SNEGSKA (reference sequence). V lost 3 bases and J lost 0, with 5 bases in between. This clonotype is termed medium-sized (0.01 to 0.1%). The target antigen is unknown. The sample's treatment: roughly 11-day PBMC culture with coronavirus spike peptide pools or control peptides (ViraFEST assay). Cells were cultured for roughly 9 days, and then CD4+ T cells were isolated by negative selection. The Oncomine TCR Beta short-read assay sequenced DNA from cultured CD4+ T cells. The source of extracted genomic DNA was cultured CD4+ T cells. In TCRdb, the PCR reads were re-called with MiXCR into one record per CDR3 protein. The sample includes 15,000 to 20,000 distinct CDR3 sequences, approximately 50% of them seen just once.

The chain combines TRBV20-1 with TRBJ1-2; no definite D call. The source of this sequence is a human donor who had recovered from COVID-19. The material sequenced was CD4+ T cells from blood, cultured in vitro. The chain's CDR3 is CSARGANYGYTF. The DNA of the CDR3 is TGCAGTGCTAGGGGTGCTAACTATGGCTACACCTTC.